These T cell receptor beta chains were read from a single sample in a study of beta chain features in type 1 diabetes. Generated by immunoSEQ multiplex PCR, the TCRdb table keeps only in-frame clones and is missing some. The sample has 640,000 or so clones, around an eighth seen once. Sequencing was performed on naive CD4+ T cells from blood. These receptors originate from a man aged 18 to 30 with type 1 diabetes. CDR3s include the opening cysteine and the closing phenylalanine or tryptophan. D genes are given only for firm matches. For some rows the clone size is stated as once, few or many, or as a class when expanded; others skip it.

TRBV5-1,few,TRBJ2-5,NA,TGCGCCAGCAGCTTTTCGGACGAAGAGACCCAGTACTTC,CASSFSDEETQYF
TRBV19,few,TRBJ2-1,NA,TGTGCCACAGACAGCTACAATGAGCAGTTCTTC,CATDSYNEQFF
TRBV5-4,few,TRBJ2-7,NA,TGTGCCAGCAGCTTGGAACAGGGTCGCGGCGAGCAGTACTTC,CASSLEQGRGEQYF
TRBV6-1,few,TRBJ1-2,NA,TGTGCCAGCAGCCCTTTGGAAGGCTCTAACTATGGCTACACCTTC,CASSPLEGSNYGYTF
TRBV15,NA,TRBJ2-1,NA,TGTGCCACCAGCAGAGATATAACTGGGCCGTACAGTGAGCAGTTCTTC,CATSRDITGPYSEQFF
TRBV7-8,few,TRBJ1-6,NA,TGTGCCAGCAGCCTACCGGGACACCCAGGTTCACCCCTCCACTTT,CASSLPGHPGSPLHF
TRBV7-3,few,TRBJ2-5,NA,TGTGCCAGCAGCCCCCGGGACGGTGCAGAGACCCAGTACTTC,CASSPRDGAETQYF
TRBV5-6,NA,TRBJ1-2,NA,TGTGCCAGCAGCTTGGATAGGGGAAACTATGGCTACACCTTC,CASSLDRGNYGYTF
TRBV5-4,few,TRBJ1-5,NA,TGTGCCAGCAGCTTGGACAGGGGCAATCAGCCCCAGCATTTT,CASSLDRGNQPQHF
TRBV11-2,few,TRBJ1-2,NA,TGTGCCAGCAGCCCAGAGTTGGGGTACGGCTACACCTTC,CASSPELGYGYTF
TRBV6-5,NA,TRBJ1-2,NA,TGTGCCAGCAGTCCCGCTGGAGGGGACGCATATGGCTACACCTTC,CASSPAGGDAYGYTF
TRBV4-1,few,TRBJ1-4,TRBD1,TGCGCCAGCAGCTGGACAGGGAGTGAAAAACTGTTTTTT,CASSWTGSEKLFF
TRBV28,NA,TRBJ2-1,NA,TGTGCCAGCAGTCCTCCACCGGGAACTAGCTCCTACAATGAGCAGTTCTTC,CASSPPPGTSSYNEQFF
TRBV7-8,NA,TRBJ2-7,NA,TGTGCCAGCAGCTTAGTTGTCACTAGTTTCGAGCAGTACTTC,CASSLVVTSFEQYF
TRBV14,NA,TRBJ2-1,NA,TGTGCCAGCAGCCAAGGTCGATCTGGAGGTAGCGAGGAGCAGTTCTTC,CASSQGRSGGSEEQFF
TRBV30,few,TRBJ1-1,NA,TGTGCCTGGAGTGTAACGCAGGTATATACTGAAGCTTTCTTT,CAWSVTQVYTEAFF
TRBV30,few,TRBJ1-5,NA,TGTGCCTGGAGTGTTTTCGGTCAGCCCCAGCATTTT,CAWSVFGQPQHF
TRBV28,few,TRBJ1-1,TRBD1,TGTGCCAGCACACCGCGCGGGACAGGCATCACTGAAGCTTTCTTT,CASTPRGTGITEAFF
TRBV15,few,TRBJ1-5,TRBD1,TGTGCCACCAGCAGAGATAGGGTATGGGGGGACAGCCATAGCAATCAGCCCCAGCATTTT,CATSRDRVWGDSHSNQPQHF
TRBV6-1,NA,TRBJ2-2,NA,TGTGCCAGCAGTCCAGGGCTAACCGGGGAGCTGTTTTTT,CASSPGLTGELFF
TRBV7-9,NA,TRBJ2-1,TRBD2,TGTGCCAGCAGCTTAGGGCTGATTAGCGGGGGATTCTCCTACAATGAGCAGTTCTTC,CASSLGLISGGFSYNEQFF
TRBV13,NA,TRBJ1-2,TRBD1,TGTGCCAGCAGCCCCCCAGGGCAGGGGGAATATGGCTACACCTTC,CASSPPGQGEYGYTF
TRBV18,NA,TRBJ2-5,NA,TGTGCCAGCTCACCACCCGGGATACAAGAGACCCAGTACTTC,CASSPPGIQETQYF
TRBV7-9,NA,TRBJ2-7,NA,TGTGCCAGCAGCTCTGACGGCTACGAGCAGTACTTC,CASSSDGYEQYF
TRBV27,few,TRBJ1-5,TRBD1,TGTGCCAGCAGGGGGACAGGGGGGAATCAGCCCCAGCATTTT,CASRGTGGNQPQHF
TRBV19,NA,TRBJ1-2,NA,TGTGCCAGTAAAGAGCAGTTCTATGGCTACACCTTC,CASKEQFYGYTF
TRBV30,NA,TRBJ2-3,NA,TGTGCCTGGAGTGGTGACCGAATAAGCTTCACAGATACGCAGTATTTT,CAWSGDRISFTDTQYF
TRBV29-1,NA,TRBJ1-1,NA,TGCAGCGTTGAGGGGCGACTGAACACTGAAGCTTTCTTT,CSVEGRLNTEAFF
TRBV10-3,few,TRBJ1-1,NA,TGTGCCATCAGTTTACAGGCTGAGAACACTGAAGCTTTCTTT,CAISLQAENTEAFF
TRBV9,NA,TRBJ1-6,NA,TGTGCCAGCAGCGCCCTGGGTCTCACAAATTCACCCCTCCACTTT,CASSALGLTNSPLHF
TRBV29-1,NA,TRBJ1-2,NA,TGCAGCGTTGAAAGCCTGATGGCGCCTAACTATGGCTACACCTTC,CSVESLMAPNYGYTF
TRBV4-1,NA,TRBJ2-5,TRBD1,TGCGCCAGCAGCCAAGGAGCAGGGGGCGCGGGAAAGACCCAGTACTTC,CASSQGAGGAGKTQYF
TRBV10-2,few,TRBJ2-3,NA,TGCGCCAGTACCAAAGAGATCTTCCCCACAGATACGCAGTATTTT,CASTKEIFPTDTQYF
TRBV5-1,NA,TRBJ2-7,NA,TGCGCCAGCAGCGAGGCCCCGACAGAAACCTACGAGCAGTACTTC,CASSEAPTETYEQYF
TRBV28,few,TRBJ1-1,TRBD1,TGTGCCTCGGGAAGGGGGCAGAACACTGAAGCTTTCTTT,CASGRGQNTEAFF
TRBV29-1,NA,TRBJ1-4,NA,TGCAGCGTCAGCGGAGTACTGGGACATACAGATGAAAAACTGTTTTTT,CSVSGVLGHTDEKLFF
TRBV5-1,NA,TRBJ2-7,NA,TGCGCCAGCAGCTGGGCGCTCCGGGACGGAGCCTACGAGCAGTACTTC,CASSWALRDGAYEQYF
TRBV2,once,TRBJ1-2,TRBD1,TGTGCCAGCAGGGAGGCAGGGGGATATGGCTACACCTTC,CASREAGGYGYTF
TRBV27,NA,TRBJ1-2,TRBD1,TGTGCCAGCAGTCGGGGACAGGAAAACTATGGCTACACCTTC,CASSRGQENYGYTF
TRBV29-1,NA,TRBJ2-3,NA,TGCAGCGTTCGGGGGCGCTTCACAGATACGCAGTATTTT,CSVRGRFTDTQYF
TRBV4-1,few,TRBJ1-2,NA,TGCGCCAGCAGCCCCTATGAAGGGGTTGTCGACTATGGCTACACCTTC,CASSPYEGVVDYGYTF